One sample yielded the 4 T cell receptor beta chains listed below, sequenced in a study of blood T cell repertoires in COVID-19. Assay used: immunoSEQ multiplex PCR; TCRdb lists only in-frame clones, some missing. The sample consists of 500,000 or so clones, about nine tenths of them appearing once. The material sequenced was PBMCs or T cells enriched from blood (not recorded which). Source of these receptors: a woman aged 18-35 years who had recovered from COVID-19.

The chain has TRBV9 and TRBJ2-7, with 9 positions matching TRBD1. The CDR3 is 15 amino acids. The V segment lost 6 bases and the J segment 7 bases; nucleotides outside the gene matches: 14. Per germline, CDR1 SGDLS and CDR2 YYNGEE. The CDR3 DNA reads TGTGCCAGCACCCACCGGGACAGGGTAACGTGGGAGCAGTACTTC. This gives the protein CASTHRDRVTWEQYF.

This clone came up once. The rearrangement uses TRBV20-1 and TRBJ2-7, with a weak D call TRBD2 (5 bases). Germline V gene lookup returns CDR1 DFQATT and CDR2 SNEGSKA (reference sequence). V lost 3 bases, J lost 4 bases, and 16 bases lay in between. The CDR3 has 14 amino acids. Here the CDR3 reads CSASYEGPWYEQYF. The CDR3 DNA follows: TGCAGTGCTAGTTATGAGGGCCCCTGGTACGAGCAGTACTTC.

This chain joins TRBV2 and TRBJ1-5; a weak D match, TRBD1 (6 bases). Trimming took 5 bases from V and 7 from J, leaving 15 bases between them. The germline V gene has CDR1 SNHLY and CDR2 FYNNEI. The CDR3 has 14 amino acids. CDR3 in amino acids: CASSPQGREQPQHF. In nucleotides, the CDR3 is TGTGCCAGCAGTCCACAGGGACGGGAACAGCCCCAGCATTTT.

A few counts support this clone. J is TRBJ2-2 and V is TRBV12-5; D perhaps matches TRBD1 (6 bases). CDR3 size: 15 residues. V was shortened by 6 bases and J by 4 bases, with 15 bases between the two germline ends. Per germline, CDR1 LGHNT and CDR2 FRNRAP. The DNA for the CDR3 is TGTGCTAGTGGCCCCGACTTAGGGGGCACCGGGGAGCTGTTTTTT. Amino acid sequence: CASGPDLGGTGELFF.